These 13 T cell receptor beta chains originate from one sample sequenced in a study of blood T cell repertoires in COVID-19. Measured with immunoSEQ multiplex PCR; TCRdb has only the in-frame clones, and not every one. This sample carries approximately 240,000 clones, approximately 84% of them seen once, and the ten largest clones take roughly 3%. The sequencing input was peripheral blood. These receptors were collected from a woman aged 25 to 39 who had recovered from COVID-19.

This sequence joins TRBV6-5 and TRBJ1-3; 7 nucleotides align to TRBD1. V lost 2 bases to trimming and J lost 6 bases; unmatched junction nucleotides: 4. The germline gives CDR1 MNHEY, CDR2 SVGAGI. CDR3 length: 14 residues. The CDR3 is CASSYDRVENTIYF. CDR3 DNA: TGTGCCAGCAGTTACGACAGGGTCGAAAACACCATATATTTT.

The V gene is TRBV12-2, the J gene TRBJ2-2; TRBD1 reflects the table's D call only, with no check against the DNA. TRBV12-2 is an annotated pseudogene. CDR3 size: 15 residues. CDR3 sequence reads: CASRSRGRSTGELFF. CDR3 nucleotide sequence: TGTGCAAGTCGCTCTAGGGGGCGATCCACCGGGGAGCTGTTTTTT.

The chain is built from TRBV18 and TRBJ1-4; D remains ambiguous. Trimming took off 0 bases at V and 6 bases at J, with 8 bases between the two ends. This CDR3 spans 14 amino acids. Germline CDR1 KGHSH, CDR2 LQKENI. CDR3 nucleotides: TGTGCCAGCTCACCACCTCCCGGAGATGAAAAACTGTTTTTT. Protein sequence: CASSPPPGDEKLFF.

The V gene is TRBV28, the J gene TRBJ1-2; D is perhaps TRBD1 (6 bases). V was shortened by 10 bases and J by 2 bases, with 17 bases between the two germline ends. Germline CDR1 MDHEN, CDR2 SYDVKM. This CDR3 contains 14 residues. DNA of the CDR3: TGTGCCACCGCTCCCCCTGACAGGAACTATGGCTACACCTTC. Translated, it gives CATAPPDRNYGYTF.

The chain uses TRBV5-1 and TRBJ2-1; the match to TRBD2 covers 15 bases. The CDR3 contains 15 residues. Germline V gene sequence: CDR1 SGHRS, CDR2 YFSETQ. Trimming removed 3 bases from V and 8 bases from J; junction bases left unmatched: 3. CDR3 sequence: CASSSGLAGGHEQFF. CDR3 bases: TGCGCCAGCAGCTCCGGACTAGCGGGGGGGCATGAGCAGTTCTTC.

The chain links TRBV5-4 to TRBJ1-2; 10 bases agree with TRBD1. In germline, CDR1 is SGHNT, CDR2 YYREEE (reference sequence). This CDR3 spans 15 amino acids. V lost 4 bases and J lost 6; bases outside the gene matches: 9. CDR3 protein: CASSPTPGQGNGYTF. Written as DNA, the CDR3 is TGTGCCAGCAGCCCCACCCCGGGACAGGGGAATGGCTACACCTTC.

The chain's CDR3 is CASSLRLSEQFF. The CDR3 nucleotides are TGTGCCAGCAGCCTGAGATTAAGTGAGCAGTTCTTC. The genes are TRBV5-6 and TRBJ2-1; unclear D gene. The CDR3 is made up of 12 amino acids. The germline gives CDR1 SGHDT, CDR2 YYEEEE. V lost 4 bases, J lost 9 bases, and 11 bases lay in between.

The sample holds one count of this clone. The chain employs TRBV9 and TRBJ2-1, with 10 nucleotides matching TRBD2. This CDR3 is built from 17 residues. The V and J ends lost 4 bases and 2 bases, in that order; junction bases with no gene match: 9. Germline V CDR1 and CDR2: SGDLS, YYNGEE. DNA for the CDR3: TGTGCCAGCAGCCCTTACCTTAGCGGGGGGACCTACAATGAGCAGTTCTTC. Translated, it gives CASSPYLSGGTYNEQFF.

This chain connects TRBV5-1 to TRBJ2-1; 7 positions agree with TRBD1. CDR1 is SGHRS, CDR2 YFSETQ, per germline. The V gene end was trimmed by 2 bases and the J gene end by 7 bases; junction bases not matched to a gene: 21. The CDR3 sequence is 19 residues long. The CDR3 nucleotides are TGCGCCAGCAGCTTCGTGGTTACGCCATTCAGGACAGGACCAAATGAGCAGTTCTTC. It codes for CASSFVVTPFRTGPNEQFF.

The rearrangement uses TRBV29-1 and TRBJ1-2; D gene ambiguous. Germline assignment: CDR1 SQVTM and CDR2 ANQGSEA. This CDR3 is built from 13 residues. Trimming removed 5 bases at V and 6 bases at J, with 16 bases between. The CDR3 DNA sequence: TGCAGCGTTCTGGAAGAGGGTCATCATGGCTACACCTTC. This translates into CSVLEEGHHGYTF.

The rearrangement uses TRBV5-5 and TRBJ2-5, with D perhaps TRBD2 (6 bases). The germline V gene encodes CDR1 SGHKS and CDR2 YYEKEE (reference sequence). V was cut by 1 base and J by 4 bases, with 14 bases left in between. The CDR3 has 15 amino acids. Here the CDR3 reads CASSLQVGGAETQYF. DNA of the CDR3: TGTGCCAGCAGCTTGCAGGTGGGGGGTGCAGAGACCCAGTACTTC.

This clone was seen a few times. The chain links TRBV2 to TRBJ2-5, with a tentative D call TRBD1 (6 bases). The CDR3 runs to 16 residues. CDR1 and CDR2 from the germline V gene are SNHLY and FYNNEI. V was shortened by 1 base and J by 2 bases, with 14 bases between the two germline ends. CDR3: CASSEGGQFSQETQYF. The CDR3, as DNA: TGTGCCAGCAGTGAAGGGGGGCAGTTCTCTCAAGAGACCCAGTACTTC.

The chain recombines TRBV18 with TRBJ2-6; D ambiguous. CDR1 KGHSH and CDR2 LQKENI come from the germline V gene. The CDR3 consists of 18 residues. V shed 2 bases and J shed 4 bases, with 18 bases lying between them. The CDR3 here is CASSPFMGRMSGANVLTF. The CDR3 DNA reads TGTGCCAGCTCACCATTTATGGGCAGGATGTCGGGGGCCAACGTCCTGACTTTC.